The 3 T cell receptor beta chains below were found in one sample sequenced in a study of T cell changes during pregnancy in multiple sclerosis. The repertoire was sequenced with immunoSEQ multiplex PCR; TCRdb's copy has only in-frame clones and lacks some. This sample has about 93,000 clones, with roughly 92% found just once. This sample comprised peripheral blood, obtained after pregnancy. The receptors were gathered from a female donor with multiple sclerosis, enrolled in a pregnancy study.

The V and J genes are TRBV7-9 and TRBJ1-3; the D is unclear. The CDR3 length is 16 residues. V gave up 3 bases and J gave up 1 base, with 13 bases separating them. Germline values: CDR1 SEHNR, CDR2 FQNEAQ (reference sequence). The CDR3 protein is CASSFGPRGSGNTIYF. Here the CDR3 DNA reads TGTGCCAGCAGCTTTGGCCCCCGCGGTTCTGGAAACACCATATATTTT.

CDR3 protein: CASSLGLRAGTDTQYF. The CDR3 DNA is TGTGCCAGCAGCTTAGGGTTGAGGGCGGGCACAGATACGCAGTATTTT. The chain links TRBV7-2 to TRBJ2-3; maybe TRBD2 (5 bases). This CDR3 region has 16 residues. Germline V gene data show CDR1 as SGHTA and CDR2 as FQGNSA. Between the trimmed V and J ends, which lost 1 base and 1 base, there was a span of 12 bases.

The V and J genes are TRBV30 and TRBJ1-1, with a weak D call TRBD1 (6 bases). Germline lookup yields CDR1 GTSNPN and CDR2 SVGIG (reference sequence). Trimming removed 0 bases from V and 5 bases from J, with 10 bases in between. The CDR3 extends over 13 amino acids. The CDR3 sequence is CAWSVNRETEAFF. CDR3 in DNA: TGTGCCTGGAGTGTAAACAGGGAAACTGAAGCTTTCTTT.